The present entry profiles one T cell receptor (beta chain) with its context. The target antigen is unknown. These data originate in a study of memory CD4+ T cells and cytomegalovirus serostatus. Points from the study as a whole: Each of approximately 73 CMV-associated TCRbeta sequences occurred in one to five individuals.

Single viable CD3+CD4+CD8-CD45RO+ cells were sorted as the memory CD4+ T cells. TCRdb's table, derived via immunoSEQ multiplex PCR, lists solely in-frame clones and lacks some. The sample has about 50,000 clones, around 80% seen once. The CDR3 has 14 amino acids. V lost 0 bases and J 8 bases, leaving 13 bases between the germline ends. Germline CDR1 is MNHEY and CDR2 is SVGAGI. The chain joins TRBV6-5 to TRBJ1-2; D gene unclear. Sequences were obtained from memory CD4+ T cells from blood. The sequence was collected from an adult in good health and CMV-seronegative. Here the CDR3 reads CASSYSRSGSGYTF. In DNA form, the CDR3 reads TGTGCCAGCAGTTACTCGAGATCTGGTTCCGGCTACACCTTC.